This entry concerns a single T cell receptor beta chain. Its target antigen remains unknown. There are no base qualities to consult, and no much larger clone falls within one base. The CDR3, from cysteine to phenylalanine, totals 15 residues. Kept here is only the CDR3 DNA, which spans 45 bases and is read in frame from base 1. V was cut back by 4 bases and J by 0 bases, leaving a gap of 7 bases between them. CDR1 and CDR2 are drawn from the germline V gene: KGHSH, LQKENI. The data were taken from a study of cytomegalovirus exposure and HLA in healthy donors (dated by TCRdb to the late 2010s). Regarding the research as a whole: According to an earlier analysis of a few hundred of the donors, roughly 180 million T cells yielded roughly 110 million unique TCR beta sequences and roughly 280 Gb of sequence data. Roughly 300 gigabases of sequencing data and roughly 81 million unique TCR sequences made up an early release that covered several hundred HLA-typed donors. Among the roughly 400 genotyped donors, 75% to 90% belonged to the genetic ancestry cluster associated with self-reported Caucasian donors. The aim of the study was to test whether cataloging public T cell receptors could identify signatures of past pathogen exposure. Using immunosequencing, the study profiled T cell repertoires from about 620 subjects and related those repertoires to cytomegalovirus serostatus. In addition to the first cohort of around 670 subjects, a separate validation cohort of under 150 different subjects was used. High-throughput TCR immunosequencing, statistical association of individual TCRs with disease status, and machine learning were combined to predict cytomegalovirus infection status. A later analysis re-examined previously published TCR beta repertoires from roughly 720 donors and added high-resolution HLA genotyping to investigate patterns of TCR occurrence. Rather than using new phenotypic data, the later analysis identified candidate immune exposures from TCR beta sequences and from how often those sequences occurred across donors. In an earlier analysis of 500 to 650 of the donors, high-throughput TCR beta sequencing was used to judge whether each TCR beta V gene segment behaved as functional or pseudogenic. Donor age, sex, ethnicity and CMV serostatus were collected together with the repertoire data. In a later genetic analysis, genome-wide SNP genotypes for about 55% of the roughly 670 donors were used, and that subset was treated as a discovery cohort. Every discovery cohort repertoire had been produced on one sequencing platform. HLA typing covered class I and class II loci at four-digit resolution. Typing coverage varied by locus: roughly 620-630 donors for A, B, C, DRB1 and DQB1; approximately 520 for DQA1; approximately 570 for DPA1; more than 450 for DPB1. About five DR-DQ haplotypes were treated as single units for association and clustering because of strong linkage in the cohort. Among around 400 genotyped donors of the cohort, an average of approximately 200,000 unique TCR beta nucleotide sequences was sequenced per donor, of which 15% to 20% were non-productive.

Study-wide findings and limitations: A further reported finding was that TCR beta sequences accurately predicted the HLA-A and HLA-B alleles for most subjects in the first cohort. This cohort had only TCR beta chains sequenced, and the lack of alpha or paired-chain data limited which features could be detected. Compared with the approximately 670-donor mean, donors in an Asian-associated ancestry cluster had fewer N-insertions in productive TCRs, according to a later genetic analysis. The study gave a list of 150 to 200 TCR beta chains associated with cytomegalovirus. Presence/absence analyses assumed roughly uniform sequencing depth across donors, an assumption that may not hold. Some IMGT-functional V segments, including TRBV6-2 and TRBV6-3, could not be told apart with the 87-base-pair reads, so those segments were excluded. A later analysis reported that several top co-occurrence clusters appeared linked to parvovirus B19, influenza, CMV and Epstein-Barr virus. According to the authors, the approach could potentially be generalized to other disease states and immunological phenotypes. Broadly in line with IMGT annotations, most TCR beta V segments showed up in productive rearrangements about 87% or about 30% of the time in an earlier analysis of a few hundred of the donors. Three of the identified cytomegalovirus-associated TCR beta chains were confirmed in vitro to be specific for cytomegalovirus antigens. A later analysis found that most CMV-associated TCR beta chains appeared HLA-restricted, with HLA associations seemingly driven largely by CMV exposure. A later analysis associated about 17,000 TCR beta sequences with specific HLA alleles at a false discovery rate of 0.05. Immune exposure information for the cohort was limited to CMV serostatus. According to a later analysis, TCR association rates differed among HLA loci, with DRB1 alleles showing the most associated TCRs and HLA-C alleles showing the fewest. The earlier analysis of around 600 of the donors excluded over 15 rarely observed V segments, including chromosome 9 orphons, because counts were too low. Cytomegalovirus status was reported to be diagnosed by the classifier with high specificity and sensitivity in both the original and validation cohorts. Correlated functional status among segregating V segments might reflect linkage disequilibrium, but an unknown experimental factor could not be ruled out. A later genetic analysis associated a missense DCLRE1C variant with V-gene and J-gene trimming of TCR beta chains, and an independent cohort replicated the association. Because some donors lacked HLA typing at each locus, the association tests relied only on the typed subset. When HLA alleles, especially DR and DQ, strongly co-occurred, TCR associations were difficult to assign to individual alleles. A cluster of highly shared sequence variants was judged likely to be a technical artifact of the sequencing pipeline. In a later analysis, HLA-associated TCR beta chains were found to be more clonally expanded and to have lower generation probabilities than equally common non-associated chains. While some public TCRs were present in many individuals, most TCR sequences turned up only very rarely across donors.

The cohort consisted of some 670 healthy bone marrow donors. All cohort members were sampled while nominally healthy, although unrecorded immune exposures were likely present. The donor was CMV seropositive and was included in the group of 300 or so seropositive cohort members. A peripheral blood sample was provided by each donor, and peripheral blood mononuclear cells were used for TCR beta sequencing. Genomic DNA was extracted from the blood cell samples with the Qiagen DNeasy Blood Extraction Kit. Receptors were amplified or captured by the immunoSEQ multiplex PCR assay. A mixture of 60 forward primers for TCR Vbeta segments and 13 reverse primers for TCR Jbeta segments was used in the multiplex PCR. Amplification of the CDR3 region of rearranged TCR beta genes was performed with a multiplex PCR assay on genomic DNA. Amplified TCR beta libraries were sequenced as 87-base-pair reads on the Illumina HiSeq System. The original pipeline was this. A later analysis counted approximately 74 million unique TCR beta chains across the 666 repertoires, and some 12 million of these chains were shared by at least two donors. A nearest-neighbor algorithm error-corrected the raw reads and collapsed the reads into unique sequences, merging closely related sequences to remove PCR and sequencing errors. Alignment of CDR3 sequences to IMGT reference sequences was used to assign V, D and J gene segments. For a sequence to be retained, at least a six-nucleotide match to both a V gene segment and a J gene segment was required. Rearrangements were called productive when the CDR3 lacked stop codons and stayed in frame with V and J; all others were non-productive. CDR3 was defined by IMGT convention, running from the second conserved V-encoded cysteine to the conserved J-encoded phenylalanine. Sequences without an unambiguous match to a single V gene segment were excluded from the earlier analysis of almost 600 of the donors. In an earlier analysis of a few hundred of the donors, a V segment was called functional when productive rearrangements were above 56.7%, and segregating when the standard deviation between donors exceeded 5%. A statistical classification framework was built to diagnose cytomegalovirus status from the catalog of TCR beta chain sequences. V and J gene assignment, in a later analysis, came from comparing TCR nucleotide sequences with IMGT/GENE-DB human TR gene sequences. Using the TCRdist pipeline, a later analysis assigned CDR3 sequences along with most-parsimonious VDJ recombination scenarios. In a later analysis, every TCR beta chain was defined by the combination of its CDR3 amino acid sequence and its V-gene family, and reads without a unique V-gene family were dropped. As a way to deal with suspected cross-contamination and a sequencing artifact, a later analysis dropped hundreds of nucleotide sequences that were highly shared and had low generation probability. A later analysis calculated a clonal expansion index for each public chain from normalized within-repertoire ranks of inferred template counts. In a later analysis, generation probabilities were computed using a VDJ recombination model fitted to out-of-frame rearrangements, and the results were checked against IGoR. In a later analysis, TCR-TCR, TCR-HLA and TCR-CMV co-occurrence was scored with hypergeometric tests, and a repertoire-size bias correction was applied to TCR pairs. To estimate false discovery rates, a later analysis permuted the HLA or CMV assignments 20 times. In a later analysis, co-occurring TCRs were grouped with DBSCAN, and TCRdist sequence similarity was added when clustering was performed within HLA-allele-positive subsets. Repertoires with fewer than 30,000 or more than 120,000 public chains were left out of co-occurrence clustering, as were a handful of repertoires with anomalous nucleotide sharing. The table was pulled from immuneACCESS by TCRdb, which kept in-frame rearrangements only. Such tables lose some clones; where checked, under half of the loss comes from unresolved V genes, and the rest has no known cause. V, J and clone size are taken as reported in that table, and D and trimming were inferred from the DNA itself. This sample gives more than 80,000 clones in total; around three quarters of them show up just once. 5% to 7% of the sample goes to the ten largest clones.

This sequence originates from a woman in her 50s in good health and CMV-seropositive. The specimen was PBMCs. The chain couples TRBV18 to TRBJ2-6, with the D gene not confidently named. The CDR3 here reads CASSLPSSGANVLTF. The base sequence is TGTGCCAGCTCACTACCCAGCTCTGGGGCCAACGTCCTGACTTTC. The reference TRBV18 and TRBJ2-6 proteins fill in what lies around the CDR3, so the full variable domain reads NAGVMQNPRHLVRRRGQEARLRCSPMKGHSHVYWYRQLPEEGLKFMVYLQKENIIDESGMPKERFSAEFPKEGPSILRIQQVVRGDSAAYFCASSLPSSGANVLTFGAGSRLTVL.